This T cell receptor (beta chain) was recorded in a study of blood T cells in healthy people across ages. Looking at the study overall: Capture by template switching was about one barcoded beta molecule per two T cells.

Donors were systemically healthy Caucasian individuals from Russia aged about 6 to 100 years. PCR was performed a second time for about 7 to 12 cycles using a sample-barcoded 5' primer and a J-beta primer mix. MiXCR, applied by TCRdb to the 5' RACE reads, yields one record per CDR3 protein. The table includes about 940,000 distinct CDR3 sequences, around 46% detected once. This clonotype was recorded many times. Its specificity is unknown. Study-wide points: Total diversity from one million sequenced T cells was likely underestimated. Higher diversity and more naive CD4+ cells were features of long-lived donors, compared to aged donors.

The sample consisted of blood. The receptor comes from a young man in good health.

The chain's CDR3 is CASSLPLVNEQFF. For the CDR3, the DNA is TGTGCCAGCAGCTTACCGTTGGTCAATGAGCAGTTCTTC. The gene calls are TRBV7-2 and TRBJ2-1, with D uncertain. V was cut by 2 bases and J by 6 bases, with 8 bases left in between. This CDR3 comprises 13 residues. CDR1 SGHTA and CDR2 FQGNSA come from the germline V gene.